This is a list of T cell receptor beta chains from one sample in a study of shared clonotypes between healthy human individuals. Measured with immunoSEQ multiplex PCR; TCRdb has only the in-frame clones, and not every one. The table includes over a million clones, over 95% detected once. The material sequenced was naive CD4+ T cells sorted from blood. These TCRs come from a young man in good health. Both conserved end residues are part of each CDR3. D genes are given only for firm matches. Clone size appears in some rows only: once, few, many, or a class for an expanded clone.

TRBV7-2,-,TRBJ1-2,-,TGTGCCAGCAGCTTATGGGGGGGCGGAATTACTGGCTACACCTTC,CASSLWGGGITGYTF
TRBV5-1,TRBD1,TRBJ1-2,-,TGCGCCAGCAGCTTGGGACAGGGCGCGAGAGATGGCTACACCTTC,CASSLGQGARDGYTF
TRBV4-3,-,TRBJ2-1,-,TGCGCCAGCAGCCAGGGACTTACCTACAATGAGCAGTTCTTC,CASSQGLTYNEQFF
TRBV11-2,-,TRBJ2-1,-,TGTGCCAGCAGCATGCGGGACCTCGGCTCCTACAATGAGCAGTTCTTC,CASSMRDLGSYNEQFF
TRBV2,TRBD1,TRBJ2-7,-,TGTGCCAGCGCGACAGGGGTTGGCTACGAGCAGTACTTC,CASATGVGYEQYF
TRBV2,-,TRBJ2-3,-,TGTGCCAGCAGTTGGTATGATACGCAGTATTTT,CASSWYDTQYF
TRBV7-2,-,TRBJ2-7,-,TGTGCCAGCAGCTTCCTGGGGGGACCCTACGAGCAGTACTTC,CASSFLGGPYEQYF
TRBV5-1,-,TRBJ2-7,-,TGCGCCAGCAGCTTAGTAGGCGACGAGCAGTACTTC,CASSLVGDEQYF
TRBV19,-,TRBJ1-5,-,TGTGCCAGTAGCACATCGGCGGGTCAGCCCCAGCATTTT,CASSTSAGQPQHF
TRBV5-4,-,TRBJ2-3,-,TGTGCCAGCAGCGCCTCACAGGGCTCAGATACGCAGTATTTT,CASSASQGSDTQYF
TRBV5-6,-,TRBJ2-4,-,TGTGCCAGCAGTCCCGGGACAAGGTACATTCAGTACTTC,CASSPGTRYIQYF
TRBV7-6,-,TRBJ2-6,once,TGTGCCAGCAGCTTAAGGGGACACTTATACTCTGGGGCCAACGTCCTGACTTTC,CASSLRGHLYSGANVLTF
TRBV5-5,-,TRBJ2-7,-,TGTGCCAGCAGCTTAGAGGTATCCTCATACGAGCAGTACTTC,CASSLEVSSYEQYF
TRBV9,-,TRBJ1-2,once,TGTGCCAGCAGCCCCGTCGTGATTGGGTTCGATGGCTACACCTTC,CASSPVVIGFDGYTF
TRBV6-5,TRBD2,TRBJ2-1,-,TGTGCCAGCAGTTTAAATAGCGGGAGGCCCTACAATGAGCAGTTCTTC,CASSLNSGRPYNEQFF
TRBV6-6,TRBD2,TRBJ2-7,-,TGTGCCAGCAGTTACTCCGGGGGGTCCTACGAGCAGTACTTC,CASSYSGGSYEQYF
TRBV11-2,-,TRBJ2-7,few,TGTGCCAGCAGCTTAAGGTCCTACGAGCAGTACTTC,CASSLRSYEQYF
TRBV14,-,TRBJ1-1,-,TGTGCCAGCAGCCAAGGACTGGGAACTGAAGCTTTCTTT,CASSQGLGTEAFF
TRBV19,-,TRBJ1-1,-,TGTGCCAGTAGTATCGAGGGGCCGGAAGCTTTCTTT,CASSIEGPEAFF
TRBV5-8,-,TRBJ2-1,-,TGTGCCAGCAGTAGTCACCTAGGGGTATCTCTCAATGAGCAGTTCTTC,CASSSHLGVSLNEQFF
TRBV27,TRBD1,TRBJ2-5,-,TGTGCCAGCAGAAGGACAGGGGGAGGAGAGACCCAGTACTTC,CASRRTGGGETQYF
TRBV6-1,-,TRBJ1-5,-,TGTGCCAGCTGGAGGGACACCAATCAGCCCCAGCATTTT,CASWRDTNQPQHF
TRBV13,-,TRBJ2-3,-,TGTGCCAGCAGCCGCAGACAGACCATAGGCACAGATACGCAGTATTTT,CASSRRQTIGTDTQYF
TRBV5-1,TRBD1,TRBJ2-3,-,TGCGCCAGCAGTCGGACAGGGAGCACAGATACGCAGTATTTT,CASSRTGSTDTQYF
TRBV7-9,TRBD2,TRBJ2-1,-,TGTGCCAGCAGTCTGGGGAGTGTAGCGGGACGGTACAATGAGCAGTTCTTC,CASSLGSVAGRYNEQFF
TRBV28,-,TRBJ1-5,-,TGTGCCAGCAGTTTTGAACACAGGAGCAATCAGCCCCAGCATTTT,CASSFEHRSNQPQHF